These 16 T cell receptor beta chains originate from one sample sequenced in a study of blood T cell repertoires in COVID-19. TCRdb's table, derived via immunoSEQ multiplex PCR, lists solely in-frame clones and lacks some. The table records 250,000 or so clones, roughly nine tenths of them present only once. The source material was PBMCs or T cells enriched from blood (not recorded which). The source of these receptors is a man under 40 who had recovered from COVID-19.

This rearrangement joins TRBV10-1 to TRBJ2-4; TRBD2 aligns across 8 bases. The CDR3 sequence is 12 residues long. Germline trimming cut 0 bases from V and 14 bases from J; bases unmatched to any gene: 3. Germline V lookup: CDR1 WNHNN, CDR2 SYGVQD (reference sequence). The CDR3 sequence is CASSESGLGEYF. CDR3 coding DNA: TGCGCCAGCAGTGAGTCGGGACTAGGAGAGTACTTC.

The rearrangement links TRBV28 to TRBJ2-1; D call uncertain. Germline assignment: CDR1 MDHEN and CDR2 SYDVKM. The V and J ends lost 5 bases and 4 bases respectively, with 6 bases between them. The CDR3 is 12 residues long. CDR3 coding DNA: TGTGCCAGCAGTATCCTGTACAATGAGCAGTTCTTC. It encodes CASSILYNEQFF.

Here the CDR3 reads CASSADRVLGETQYF. The CDR3 DNA follows: TGTGCCAGCAGCGCTGACAGGGTCCTGGGGGAGACCCAGTACTTC. The chain combines TRBV7-6 with TRBJ2-5; the match to TRBD1 covers 7 bases. Looked up from germline, CDR1 is SGHVS and CDR2 is FNYEAQ. The V gene end was trimmed by 5 bases and the J gene end by 5 bases; junction bases not matched to a gene: 11. The CDR3 is made up of 15 amino acids.

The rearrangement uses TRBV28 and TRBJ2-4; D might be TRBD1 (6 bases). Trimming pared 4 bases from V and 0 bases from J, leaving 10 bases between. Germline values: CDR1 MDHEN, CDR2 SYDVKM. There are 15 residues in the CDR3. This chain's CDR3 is CASSSQGLAKNIQYF. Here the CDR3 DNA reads TGTGCCAGCAGTTCACAGGGCCTAGCCAAAAACATTCAGTACTTC. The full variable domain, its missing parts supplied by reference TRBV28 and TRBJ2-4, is DVKVTQSSRYLVKRTGEKVFLECVQDMDHENMFWYRQDPGLGLRLIYFSYDVKMKEKGDIPEGYSVSREKKERFSLILESASTNQTSMYLCASSSQGLAKNIQYFGAGTRLSVL.

CDR3 nucleotide sequence: TGTGCCAGTACAAAGGGGGATTATGGCTACACCTTC. This gives the protein CASTKGDYGYTF. The chain employs TRBV5-4 and TRBJ1-2, with D possibly TRBD1 on 6 matching bases. Germline V gene sequence: CDR1 SGHNT, CDR2 YYREEE (reference sequence). The CDR3 loop spans 12 amino acids. V was cut by 8 bases and J by 5 bases, with 13 bases left in between.

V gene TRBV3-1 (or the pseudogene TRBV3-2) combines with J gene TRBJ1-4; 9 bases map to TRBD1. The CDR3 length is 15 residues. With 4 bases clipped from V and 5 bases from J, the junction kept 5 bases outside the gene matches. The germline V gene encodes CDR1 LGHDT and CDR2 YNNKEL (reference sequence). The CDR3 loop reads CASSPGTGYNEKLFF. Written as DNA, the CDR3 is TGTGCCAGCAGCCCAGGGACAGGGTACAATGAAAAACTGTTTTTT.

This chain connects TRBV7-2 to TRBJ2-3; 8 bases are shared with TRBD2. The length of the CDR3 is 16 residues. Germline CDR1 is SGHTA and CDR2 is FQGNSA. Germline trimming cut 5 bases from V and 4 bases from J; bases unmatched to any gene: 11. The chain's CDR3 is CASSTPERELADTQYF. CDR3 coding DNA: TGTGCCAGCAGCACCCCGGAGCGGGAGCTGGCAGATACGCAGTATTTT.

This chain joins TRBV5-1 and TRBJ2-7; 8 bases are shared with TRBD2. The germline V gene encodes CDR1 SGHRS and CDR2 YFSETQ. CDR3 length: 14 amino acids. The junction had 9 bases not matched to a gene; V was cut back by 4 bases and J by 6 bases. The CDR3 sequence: CASSPSAGDVEQYF. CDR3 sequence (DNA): TGCGCCAGCAGCCCATCAGCGGGAGACGTCGAGCAGTACTTC.

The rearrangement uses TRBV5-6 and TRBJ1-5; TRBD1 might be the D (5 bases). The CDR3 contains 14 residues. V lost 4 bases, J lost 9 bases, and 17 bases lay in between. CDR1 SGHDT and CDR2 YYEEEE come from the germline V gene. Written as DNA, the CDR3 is TGTGCCAGCAGCATTCGGGTCCTCGGGGGGCCCCAGCATTTT. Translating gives CASSIRVLGGPQHF.

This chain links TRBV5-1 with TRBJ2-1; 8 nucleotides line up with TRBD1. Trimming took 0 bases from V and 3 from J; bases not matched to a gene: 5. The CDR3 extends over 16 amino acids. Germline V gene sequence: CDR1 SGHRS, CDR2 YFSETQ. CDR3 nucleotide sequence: TGCGCCAGCAGCTTGGCTGGGACAGGTATCTACAATGAGCAGTTCTTC. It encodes CASSLAGTGIYNEQFF.

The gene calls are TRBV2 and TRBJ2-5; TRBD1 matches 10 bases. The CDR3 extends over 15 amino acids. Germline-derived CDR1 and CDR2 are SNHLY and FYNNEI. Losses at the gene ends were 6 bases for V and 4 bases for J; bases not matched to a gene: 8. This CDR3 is CASRLDRGRRETQYF. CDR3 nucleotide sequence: TGTGCCAGCAGGCTCGACAGGGGGCGTAGAGAGACCCAGTACTTC.

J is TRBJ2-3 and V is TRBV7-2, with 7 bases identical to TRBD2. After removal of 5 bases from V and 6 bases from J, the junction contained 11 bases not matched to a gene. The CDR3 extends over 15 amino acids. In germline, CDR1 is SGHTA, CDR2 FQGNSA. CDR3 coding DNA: TGTGCCAGCAGCCTGGGGGGGTTAATCCGGGATACGCAGTATTTT. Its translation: CASSLGGLIRDTQYF.

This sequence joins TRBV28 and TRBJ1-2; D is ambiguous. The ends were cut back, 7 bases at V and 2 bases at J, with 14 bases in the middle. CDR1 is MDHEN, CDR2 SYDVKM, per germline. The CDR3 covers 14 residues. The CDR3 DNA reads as TGTGCCAGCACCCTCCTACTCTCGAACTATGGCTACACCTTC. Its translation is CASTLLLSNYGYTF.

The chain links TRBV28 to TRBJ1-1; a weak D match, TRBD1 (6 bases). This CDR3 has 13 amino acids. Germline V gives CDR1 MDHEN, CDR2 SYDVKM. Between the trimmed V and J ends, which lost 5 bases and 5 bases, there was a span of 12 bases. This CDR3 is CASSIIGGTEAFF. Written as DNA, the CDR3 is TGTGCCAGCAGTATTATAGGGGGAACTGAAGCTTTCTTT.

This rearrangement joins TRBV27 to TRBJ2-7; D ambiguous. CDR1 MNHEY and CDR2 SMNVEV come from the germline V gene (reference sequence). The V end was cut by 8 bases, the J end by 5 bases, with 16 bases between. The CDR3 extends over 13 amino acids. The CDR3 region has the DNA TGTGCCAGCTCCTTAACCCCCCGCGACGAGCAGTACTTC. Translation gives CASSLTPRDEQYF.

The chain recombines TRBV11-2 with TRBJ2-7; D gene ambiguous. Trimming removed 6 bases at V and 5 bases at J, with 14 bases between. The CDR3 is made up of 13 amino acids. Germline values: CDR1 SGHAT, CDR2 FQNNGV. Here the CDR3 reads CASRSNGLHEQYF. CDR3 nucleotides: TGTGCCAGCAGGTCAAACGGTCTCCACGAGCAGTACTTC.